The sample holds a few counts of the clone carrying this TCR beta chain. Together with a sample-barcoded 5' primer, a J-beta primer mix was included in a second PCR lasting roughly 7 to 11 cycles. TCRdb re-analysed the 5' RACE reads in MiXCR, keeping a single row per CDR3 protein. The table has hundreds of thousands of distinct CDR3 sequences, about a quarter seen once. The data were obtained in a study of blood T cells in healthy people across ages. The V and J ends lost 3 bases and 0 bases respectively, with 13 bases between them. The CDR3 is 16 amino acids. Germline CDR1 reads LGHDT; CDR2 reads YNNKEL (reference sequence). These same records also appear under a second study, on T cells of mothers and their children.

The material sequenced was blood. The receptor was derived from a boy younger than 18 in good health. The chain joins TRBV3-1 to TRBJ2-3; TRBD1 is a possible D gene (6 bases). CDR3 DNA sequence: TGTGCCAGCAGCCAGTGGAGACAGGCTAGCACAGATACGCAGTATTTT. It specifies CASSQWRQASTDTQYF.